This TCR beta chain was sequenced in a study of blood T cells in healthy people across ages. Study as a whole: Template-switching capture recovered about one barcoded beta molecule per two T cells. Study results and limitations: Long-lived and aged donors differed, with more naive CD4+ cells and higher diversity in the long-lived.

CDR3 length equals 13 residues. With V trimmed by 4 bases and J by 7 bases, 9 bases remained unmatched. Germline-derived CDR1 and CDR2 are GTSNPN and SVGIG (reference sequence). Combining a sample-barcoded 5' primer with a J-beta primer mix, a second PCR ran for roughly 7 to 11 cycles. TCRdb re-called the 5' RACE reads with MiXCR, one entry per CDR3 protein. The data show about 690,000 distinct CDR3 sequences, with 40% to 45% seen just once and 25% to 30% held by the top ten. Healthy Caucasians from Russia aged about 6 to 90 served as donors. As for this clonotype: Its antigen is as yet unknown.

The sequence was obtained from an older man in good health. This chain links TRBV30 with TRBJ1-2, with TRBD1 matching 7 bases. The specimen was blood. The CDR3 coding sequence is TGTGCCTGGACCCCCGGGACAGTCGGTGGCTACACCTTC. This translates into CAWTPGTVGGYTF.